The rows below give T cell receptor beta chains drawn from one sample of a study of blood T cell repertoires in COVID-19. The assay was immunoSEQ multiplex PCR, and TCRdb's table has in-frame clones only and misses some. The sample consists of more than 120,000 clones, about 91% of them appearing once. The sample comprised peripheral blood. These receptor sequences come from a woman in her fifties or sixties with acute or convalescent COVID-19. Each CDR3 is given with its conserved first and last residue. Fields, in order: V gene, J gene, D gene, clone size, CDR3 DNA, CDR3 protein. The D gene is left open where the match is weak. Rows may omit the clone size; those that give it use once, few, many or a size class.

TRBV30,TRBJ2-1,TRBD2,-,TGTGCCTGGAGTGTGGGAGCGGGACCCTACAATGAGCAGTTCTTC,CAWSVGAGPYNEQFF
TRBV7-2,TRBJ2-3,TRBD2,once,TGTGCCAGCAGCTTAGTTAGCGGGATCACAGATACGCAGTATTTT,CASSLVSGITDTQYF
TRBV2,TRBJ1-2,TRBD1,-,TGTGCCAGCAGAAATCGGACAGGGAATCGGTATGGCTATACCTTC,CASRNRTGNRYGYTF
TRBV27,TRBJ2-7,-,-,TGTGCCAGCAGTTTACCAGGGGACTACGAGCAGTACTTC,CASSLPGDYEQYF
TRBV19,TRBJ1-5,TRBD1,few,TGTGCCAGTAGTGAGACAGGGAATAGCAATCAGCCCCAGCATTTT,CASSETGNSNQPQHF
TRBV7-9,TRBJ1-1,-,once,TGTGCCAGCAGCCTATACGGGAACACTGAAGCTTTCTTT,CASSLYGNTEAFF
TRBV30,TRBJ1-1,TRBD1,-,TGTGCCTGGAGTGGATGGCAGGGGGTTCGAAACACTGAAGCTTTCTTT,CAWSGWQGVRNTEAFF
TRBV11-3,TRBJ2-3,-,-,TGTGCCAGCAGCGCAGGTCAGGCCACAGATACGCAGTATTTT,CASSAGQATDTQYF
TRBV15,TRBJ2-5,-,few,TGTGCCACCAGCAGAGATGGAGGGGGCGGTGAGACCCAGTACTTC,CATSRDGGGGETQYF
TRBV29-1,TRBJ1-2,-,-,TGCAGCGTTGCTGGGGAGGAAGGCTACACCTTC,CSVAGEEGYTF
TRBV19,TRBJ1-5,-,-,TGTGCCAGTAGTATATTGGGCGGGCGGCAGAGCAATCAGCCCCAGCATTTT,CASSILGGRQSNQPQHF
TRBV18,TRBJ2-7,TRBD1,-,TGTGCCAGCTCATCCGGGACAGGTTCGGTGATCATCTTC,CASSSGTGSVIIF
TRBV20-1,TRBJ1-2,-,-,TGCAGTGCTAGTAGTAGGCAGGTCTATGGCTACACCTTC,CSASSRQVYGYTF
TRBV7-3,TRBJ2-3,TRBD1,-,TGTGCCAGCAGCCCCTCTGGGACAGGGGCAGATACGCAGTATTTT,CASSPSGTGADTQYF
TRBV5-1,TRBJ1-5,-,-,TGCGCCAGCAGCTTATACTCAGGGGCGCAGGATCAGCCCCAGCATTTT,CASSLYSGAQDQPQHF
TRBV5-4,TRBJ2-7,TRBD2,-,TGTGCCAGCAGCCACTTGGGTGGACTAGCGGGACCCTACGAGCAGTACTTC,CASSHLGGLAGPYEQYF
TRBV9,TRBJ1-2,TRBD1,-,TGTGCCAGCAGCGTAGGTGCAGGGGGGACCTATGGCTACACCTTC,CASSVGAGGTYGYTF
TRBV5-4,TRBJ1-3,-,-,TGTGCCAGCAGCTTTCTCTCTGGAAACACCATATATTTT,CASSFLSGNTIYF
TRBV5-6,TRBJ1-1,TRBD1,-,TGTGCCAGCAGCTCTCTGGGACAGGAAAGCACTGAAGCTTTCTTT,CASSSLGQESTEAFF
TRBV2,TRBJ1-3,-,-,TGTGCCAGCAGCCTCAACAGCCTCGGGGACACCATATATTTT,CASSLNSLGDTIYF
TRBV9,TRBJ1-1,-,-,TGTGCCAGCACCGTGAGAGCAAAGCTATCTGAAGCTTTCTTT,CASTVRAKLSEAFF
TRBV2,TRBJ2-7,TRBD1,-,TGTGCCAGCAGTTCCGGGACAGGGGGCCTCTACGAGCAGTACTTC,CASSSGTGGLYEQYF
TRBV5-1,TRBJ2-5,-,-,TGCGCCAGCAGCTTGGCCCCGGAGGGAAGAGAGACCCAGTACTTC,CASSLAPEGRETQYF
TRBV5-4,TRBJ2-3,TRBD2,once,TGTGCCAGCAGCTTGGGGACTAGCATAATGGATACGCAGTATTTT,CASSLGTSIMDTQYF
TRBV2,TRBJ2-7,-,-,TGTGCCAGCAGTGGGAGAGGCTACGAGCAGTACTTC,CASSGRGYEQYF
TRBV4-2,TRBJ2-7,TRBD2,-,TGTGCCAGCAGCCAAGATCAGGGGTACGGACTAGCCACCTACGAGCAGTACTTC,CASSQDQGYGLATYEQYF